The 32 T cell receptor beta chains given below trace back to one sample, sequenced in a study of OX40 agonist ivuxolimab in advanced cancers. Method: immunoSEQ multiplex PCR; TCRdb's copy keeps in-frame clones and lacks some. The sample carries roughly 53,000 clones, around 90% recorded once. Sequencing used CD4+ or CD8+ T cells sorted from blood, obtained in a trial of the OX40 agonist ivuxolimab. These receptors originate from an adult with an advanced solid tumor such as melanoma, head and neck, liver or kidney cancer.

The J gene is TRBJ2-7, the V gene TRBV6-5; D assignment may be TRBD1 or TRBD2 (5 bases each). Germline CDR1 reads MNHEY; CDR2 reads SVGAGI. The V gene lost 5 bases and the J gene lost 7 bases, with 15 bases spanning the gap. The CDR3 has 13 amino acids. This chain's CDR3 is CASSAGTAGEQYF. In DNA, the CDR3 is TGTGCCAGCAGTGCCGGGACCGCCGGGGAGCAGTACTTC.

The gene calls are TRBV6-1 and TRBJ2-2, with 9 bases aligning to TRBD1. Per germline, CDR1 MNHNS and CDR2 SASEGT. V gave up 3 bases and J gave up 6 bases; unmatched junction bases: 5. The CDR3 consists of 15 residues. The CDR3 reads CASSDRTGAPGELFF. The CDR3 DNA follows: TGTGCCAGCAGTGATCGGACAGGGGCGCCCGGGGAGCTGTTTTTT.

This chain links TRBV21-1 with TRBJ1-3. TRBV21-1 is assigned pseudogene status. The CDR3 is 19 amino acids. CDR3 sequence: CASSKDGGVLMRSGNTIYF. The CDR3 bases are TGTGCCAGCAGCAAAGACGGGGGAGTTCTTATGCGCTCTGGAAACACCATATATTTT.

The chain recombines TRBV27 with TRBJ1-2; perhaps TRBD1 as D (5 bases). Trimming stripped 10 bases from V and 0 bases from J, with 12 bases between. Per the germline V gene, CDR1 is MNHEY and CDR2 is SMNVEV (reference sequence). The CDR3 runs 13 residues. The CDR3 DNA reads as TGTGCCACCAGACAGCTAGCTAACTATGGCTACACCTTC. This translates into CATRQLANYGYTF.

The rearrangement joins TRBV12-5 to TRBJ2-2; 10 bases are shared with TRBD1. Losses at the gene ends were 1 base for V and 5 bases for J; bases not matched to a gene: 4. Germline V gives CDR1 LGHNT, CDR2 FRNRAP. CDR3 length equals 16 residues. The CDR3 here is CASGLDRDRGTGELFF. The CDR3 DNA is TGTGCTAGTGGTTTGGACAGGGACAGGGGAACCGGGGAGCTGTTTTTT.

The rearrangement links TRBV27 to TRBJ2-5; 7 nucleotides align to TRBD1. Trimming removed 3 bases from V and 5 bases from J; junction bases left unmatched: 6. Germline values: CDR1 MNHEY, CDR2 SMNVEV (reference sequence). The CDR3 extends over 14 amino acids. Written as DNA, the CDR3 is TGTGCCAGCAGTTTGTACAGGGGAAGGGAGACCCAGTACTTC. Its protein is CASSLYRGRETQYF.

There are a few counts of this clone. The chain has TRBV7-8 and TRBJ2-5; no reliable D call. V gave up 5 bases and J gave up 2 bases, with 15 bases separating them. The CDR3 runs 15 residues. Germline CDR1 SGHVS, CDR2 FQNEAQ. The CDR3, as DNA: TGTGCCAGCAGCCTAAATACCAGATCGCAAGAGACCCAGTACTTC. This gives the protein CASSLNTRSQETQYF. Full variable domain (rest looked up from reference TRBV7-8 and TRBJ2-5): GAGVSQSPRYKVAKRGQDVALRCDPISGHVSLFWYQQALGQGPEFLTYFQNEAQLDKSGLPSDRFFAERPEGSVSTLKIQRTQQEDSAVYLCASSLNTRSQETQYFGPGTRLLVL.

V gene TRBV6-1 combines with J gene TRBJ2-5; 7 nucleotides align to TRBD2. CDR1 is MNHNS, CDR2 SASEGT, per germline. J was trimmed by 5 bases and V by 1 base; bases with no gene match: 7. This CDR3 spans 15 amino acids. The CDR3 DNA follows: TGTGCCAGCAGTGAAGTCGGGCTAGCGGCGGAGACCCAGTACTTC. Translated, it gives CASSEVGLAAETQYF.

This clone was picked up one time. V is TRBV5-3 and J is TRBJ2-5; weak D call: TRBD2 (5 bases). TRBV5-3 belongs to the ORF category, with a function that is uncertain. Trimming took 0 bases from V and 2 from J, leaving 11 bases between them. The CDR3 has 15 amino acids. CDR3: CARSLVGRTQETQYF. CDR3 bases: TGTGCCAGAAGCTTGGTTGGGCGGACTCAAGAGACCCAGTACTTC.

In regard to this clone: The sample has other DNA sequences that encode this CDR3 too. The DNA of the CDR3 is TGTGCCAGCAGTGAATTATCAGGGGCCACAAATGAAAAACTGTTTTTT. Residues: CASSELSGATNEKLFF. This chain uses TRBV6-1 with TRBJ1-4; D possibly corresponds to TRBD1 (6 bases). The CDR3 contains 16 residues. Trimming took 2 bases from V and 5 from J, leaving 15 bases between them. Germline-derived CDR1 and CDR2 are MNHNS and SASEGT.

The chain uses TRBV7-2 and TRBJ1-4, with D possibly TRBD1 on 6 matching bases. Germline V gene lookup returns CDR1 SGHTA and CDR2 FQGNSA. This CDR3 region has 14 residues. V was cut by 5 bases and J by 8 bases, with 15 bases left in between. The CDR3 sequence: CASSPGGVREKLFF. For the CDR3, the DNA is TGTGCCAGCAGCCCGGGGGGCGTAAGGGAAAAACTGTTTTTT. Drawing the rest from reference TRBV7-2 and TRBJ1-4, the complete variable domain is GAGVSQSPSNKVTEKGKDVELRCDPISGHTALYWYRQSLGQGLEFLIYFQGNSAPDKSGLPSDRFSAERTGGSVSTLTIQRTQQEDSAVYLCASSPGGVREKLFFGSGTQLSVL.

This chain joins TRBV7-8 and TRBJ2-2; tentative D call: TRBD2 (6 bases). Trimming took off 5 bases at V and 8 bases at J, with 15 bases between the two ends. The CDR3 totals 14 residues. Looked up from germline, CDR1 is SGHVS and CDR2 is FQNEAQ. The CDR3 DNA follows: TGTGCCAGCAGCCGGCGGGACTTCATTGGGGAGCTGTTTTTT. It yields the protein CASSRRDFIGELFF.

The chain has TRBV6-4 and TRBJ1-1; 9 positions match TRBD1. Per the germline V gene, CDR1 is MRHNA and CDR2 is SNTAGT. The CDR3 extends over 15 amino acids. V shed 7 bases and J 1 base; nucleotides not matched to a gene: 7. The chain's CDR3 is CASKVQGAANTEAFF. The CDR3 region has the DNA TGTGCCAGCAAGGTACAGGGGGCAGCGAACACTGAAGCTTTCTTT.

This chain uses TRBV2 with TRBJ1-4, with TRBD1 identical over 7 bases. The CDR3 runs 14 residues. The V and J ends lost 8 bases and 4 bases, in that order; junction bases with no gene match: 7. Germline CDR1 is SNHLY and CDR2 is FYNNEI. CDR3 DNA sequence: TGTGCCAGCGCAGGGACAGACAATAATGAAAAACTGTTTTTT. Protein: CASAGTDNNEKLFF. The complete variable domain, with remaining parts taken from reference TRBV2 and TRBJ1-4, reads EPEVTQTPSHQVTQMGQEVILRCVPISNHLYFYWYRQILGQKVEFLVSFYNNEISEKSEIFDDQFSVERPDGSNFTLKIRSTKLEDSAMYFCASAGTDNNEKLFFGSGTQLSVL.

The chain has TRBV5-1 and TRBJ2-1; TRBD2 matches at 11 bases. This CDR3 contains 19 residues. With 1 base clipped from V and 5 bases from J, the junction kept 14 bases outside the gene matches. In germline, CDR1 is SGHRS, CDR2 YFSETQ. The CDR3 DNA reads as TGCGCCAGCAGCTTGATGTCTGCGTCATATAGCGGGAGGGACAATGAGCAGTTCTTC. Its translation is CASSLMSASYSGRDNEQFF.

V is TRBV28 and J is TRBJ2-2; D is unresolved. Between the trimmed V and J ends, which lost 6 bases and 2 bases, there was a span of 10 bases. The CDR3 loop spans 14 amino acids. Germline values: CDR1 MDHEN, CDR2 SYDVKM. CDR3 loop: CASRQWGNTGELFF. The CDR3 DNA is TGTGCCAGCAGGCAGTGGGGTAACACCGGGGAGCTGTTTTTT.

J is TRBJ2-7 and V is TRBV19; a weak D match, TRBD2 (6 bases). Germline V gene lookup returns CDR1 LNHDA and CDR2 SQIVND (reference sequence). V lost 3 bases, J lost 0 bases, and 21 bases lay in between. This CDR3 has 18 amino acids. The CDR3 protein is CASSMGSSGLSISYEQYF. The DNA for the CDR3 is TGTGCCAGTAGTATGGGATCCTCGGGACTCTCTATCTCCTACGAGCAGTACTTC.

The gene calls are TRBV11-2 and TRBJ2-1, with D unresolved. V lost 7 bases and J 8 bases, leaving 15 bases between the germline ends. Germline CDR1 is SGHAT and CDR2 is FQNNGV. This CDR3 spans 13 amino acids. CDR3 nucleotide sequence: TGTGCCAGCACTCCGGCGGTACACGATGAGCAGTTCTTC. Translated, it gives CASTPAVHDEQFF.

The rearrangement joins TRBV11-2 to TRBJ2-2, with D perhaps assigned TRBD1 or TRBD2 (5 bases each). Germline CDR1 reads SGHAT; CDR2 reads FQNNGV. V lost 5 bases and J lost 5, with 18 bases in between. The CDR3 is 16 amino acids. CDR3 in amino acids: CASSITGTSKTGELFF. As DNA, the CDR3 is TGTGCCAGCAGCATCACCGGGACGAGTAAAACCGGGGAGCTGTTTTTT.

This chain uses TRBV7-3 with TRBJ2-2, with 8 bases identical to TRBD2. The germline CDR1 and CDR2 sequences are SGHTA and FQGTGA. This CDR3 has 15 residues. The junction had 1 base not matched to a gene; V was cut back by 3 bases and J by 1 base. In DNA, the CDR3 is TGTGCCAGCAGCTTCAGCGGGGGGAACACCGGGGAGCTGTTTTTT. Protein product: CASSFSGGNTGELFF.

The chain has TRBV5-6 and TRBJ2-6; the D gene could be TRBD1 or TRBD2 (5 bases each). V was clipped by 2 bases and J by 0 bases, with 18 bases between them. The germline CDR1 and CDR2 sequences are SGHDT and YYEEEE. The CDR3 is 19 amino acids. The CDR3 region is CASSFPGQGLLSGANVLTF. The CDR3 DNA follows: TGTGCCAGCAGCTTTCCGGGGCAAGGTTTACTCTCTGGGGCCAACGTCCTGACTTTC. The variable domain in full, with the rest retrieved from reference TRBV5-6 and TRBJ2-6, is DAGVTQSPTHLIKTRGQQVTLRCSPKSGHDTVSWYQQALGQGPQFIFQYYEEEERQRGNFPDRFSGHQFPNYSSELNVNALLLGDSALYLCASSFPGQGLLSGANVLTFGAGSRLTVL.

The CDR3 DNA follows: TGTGCCAGCAGTCCACAGGGAACCTCTGGGGCCAACGTCCTGACTTTC. This translates into CASSPQGTSGANVLTF. The chain couples TRBV27 to TRBJ2-6; D may be TRBD1 (6 bases). From germline, CDR1 is MNHEY and CDR2 SMNVEV (reference sequence). CDR3 size: 16 residues. V dropped 5 bases and J dropped 0 bases, with 11 bases sitting between them.

This chain uses TRBV5-8 with TRBJ1-1; D is possibly TRBD1 (5 bases). V lost 4 bases and J 0 bases, leaving 10 bases between the germline ends. CDR1 SGHTS and CDR2 YDEGEE come from the germline V gene. The CDR3 loop spans 14 amino acids. CDR3 bases: TGTGCCAGCAGCGTGGGGCCCGTGAACACTGAAGCTTTCTTT. Translated, it gives CASSVGPVNTEAFF.

This chain connects TRBV7-6 to TRBJ1-6; 7 bases are shared with TRBD1. The junction had 5 bases not matched to a gene; V was cut back by 4 bases and J by 11 bases. The length of the CDR3 is 13 residues. Looked up from germline, CDR1 is SGHVS and CDR2 is FNYEAQ. Here the CDR3 reads CASSSDREAPLHF. The DNA for the CDR3 is TGTGCCAGCAGCTCTGACAGGGAGGCACCCCTCCACTTT.

This rearrangement joins TRBV11-3 to TRBJ2-7; the D is unclear. The CDR3 has 12 amino acids. Germline V gives CDR1 SGHNT, CDR2 YENEEA. The germline V and J ends were trimmed by 1 base and 5 bases, with 6 bases remaining between them. The CDR3: CASSLAGDEQYF. The CDR3 DNA reads as TGTGCCAGCAGCTTAGCTGGGGACGAGCAGTACTTC.

The V and J genes are TRBV6-5 and TRBJ1-2; tentative D call: TRBD1 (5 bases). CDR1 and CDR2 from the germline V gene are MNHEY and SVGAGI. This CDR3 comprises 15 residues. V lost 10 bases to trimming and J lost 0 bases, with 18 bases between them. The CDR3, as DNA: TGTGCCACCCGGTTGGGGCACTTAGCTAACTATGGCTACACCTTC. It specifies CATRLGHLANYGYTF.

V usage is TRBV11-2 and J usage is TRBJ2-4; D perhaps matches TRBD1 (5 bases). There are 15 residues in the CDR3. V was pared by 3 bases and J by 1 base, with 10 bases between. Germline V gene data show CDR1 as SGHAT and CDR2 as FQNNGV. The CDR3 sequence is CASSLGRQAKNIQYF. DNA of the CDR3: TGTGCCAGCAGCTTGGGCCGACAGGCCAAAAACATTCAGTACTTC.

The chain is built from TRBV11-2 and TRBJ1-6; possibly TRBD1 for D (6 bases). The germline gives CDR1 SGHAT, CDR2 FQNNGV. The CDR3 contains 14 residues. V gave up 4 bases and J gave up 7 bases, with 11 bases separating them. CDR3 nucleotide sequence: TGTGCCAGCAGCTATACAGGGTCCAATTCACCCCTCCACTTT. This codes for CASSYTGSNSPLHF.

The genes are TRBV25-1 and TRBJ1-1; D is unresolved. This CDR3 is 15 amino acids long. Germline V gene lookup returns CDR1 MGHDK and CDR2 SYGVNS. The ends were cut back, 2 bases at V and 1 base at J, with 11 bases in the middle. In DNA, the CDR3 is TGTGCCAGCAGTGAACGTAGAGCACAGAACACTGAAGCTTTCTTT. It specifies CASSERRAQNTEAFF. The full variable domain, in which reference TRBV25-1 and TRBJ1-1 provide the parts outside the CDR3, is EADIYQTPRYLVIGTGKKITLECSQTMGHDKMYWYQQDPGMELHLIHYSYGVNSTEKGDLSSESTVSRIRTEHFPLTLESARPSHTSQYLCASSERRAQNTEAFFGQGTRLTVV.

This clone has more than one count but fewer than ten. The chain joins TRBV6-6 to TRBJ1-5; D is possibly TRBD1 (6 bases). Germline V gene lookup returns CDR1 MNHNY and CDR2 SVGAGI (reference sequence). The CDR3 extends over 16 amino acids. The ends were cut back, 5 bases at V and 4 bases at J, with 18 bases in the middle. CDR3 residues: CASSPPGGAGNQPQHF. CDR3 DNA sequence: TGTGCCAGCAGTCCTCCGGGGGGGGCTGGGAATCAGCCCCAGCATTTT.

The chain couples TRBV19 to TRBJ1-2; D gene unclear. CDR3 length: 12 residues. V was clipped by 3 bases and J by 7 bases, with 9 bases between them. Germline V gives CDR1 LNHDA, CDR2 SQIVND (reference sequence). The CDR3 DNA reads TGTGCCAGTAGTATCGGGCCATCTGGCTACACCTTC. Translation gives CASSIGPSGYTF.

The rearrangement joins TRBV18 to TRBJ2-7; 9 bases line up with TRBD1. Trimming at V came to 1 base and at J to 4 bases, leaving 2 bases not matched to a gene. This CDR3 has 14 amino acids. Per the germline V gene, CDR1 is KGHSH and CDR2 is LQKENI. The CDR3 region is CASSPRTGDYEQYF. DNA for the CDR3: TGTGCCAGCTCACCACGGACAGGGGATTACGAGCAGTACTTC.